These 25 T cell receptor beta chains originate from one sample sequenced in a study of cytomegalovirus exposure and HLA in healthy donors. The PCR made use of 60 Vbeta and 13 Jbeta primers. Libraries were prepared by immunoSEQ multiplex PCR; TCRdb keeps only in-frame clonotypes and omits some of them. The sample includes roughly 140,000 clones, approximately 79% of them seen just once. The specimen was PBMCs. The receptor set was obtained from a man in his forties or fifties in good health and CMV-seropositive.

The J gene is TRBJ1-2, the V gene TRBV6-1; D is perhaps TRBD1 (5 bases). Trimming removed 4 bases at V and 2 bases at J, with 8 bases between. The CDR3 consists of 13 residues. CDR1 is MNHNS, CDR2 SASEGT, per germline. DNA for the CDR3: TGTGCCAGCAGTGGCCAGGGCAACTATGGCTACACCTTC. Protein sequence: CASSGQGNYGYTF.

The chain recombines TRBV6-5 with TRBJ2-7; 10 positions match TRBD2. The V and J ends lost 6 bases and 5 bases, in that order; junction bases with no gene match: 7. The CDR3 is made up of 14 amino acids. Germline V gene data show CDR1 as MNHEY and CDR2 as SVGAGI. The CDR3 bases are TGTGCCAGCAGAGGACTAGCGGATTACCACGAGCAGTACTTC. Translating gives CASRGLADYHEQYF.

This rearrangement joins TRBV15 to TRBJ2-1; 9 nucleotides agree with TRBD1. V gave up 2 bases and J gave up 12 bases; unmatched junction bases: 11. The CDR3 runs to 15 residues. Germline V gene lookup returns CDR1 LNHNV and CDR2 YYDKDF (reference sequence). This CDR3 reads CATSRKPGQGVLQFF. CDR3 in DNA: TGTGCCACCAGCAGAAAGCCGGGACAGGGCGTTCTGCAGTTCTTC.

In its sample, this clone was seen a few times. The V and J genes are TRBV9 and TRBJ2-5, with D maybe TRBD1 (6 bases). The CDR3 length is 15 residues. Germline V gene lookup returns CDR1 SGDLS and CDR2 YYNGEE. V was cut by 3 bases and J by 4 bases, with 16 bases left in between. The CDR3 bases are TGTGCCAGCAGCGCGGGTACAGGGTTGGTAGAGACCCAGTACTTC. Translating gives CASSAGTGLVETQYF.

The CDR3 region has the DNA TGCAGCGTTGAATTCAGGGGCTACGAGCAGTACTTC. It codes for CSVEFRGYEQYF. This chain links TRBV29-1 with TRBJ2-7; D is possibly TRBD1 (6 bases). The CDR3 is 12 residues long. Looked up from germline, CDR1 is SQVTM and CDR2 is ANQGSEA. The V end was cut by 2 bases, the J end by 3 bases, with 8 bases between.

This clone has only a few counts. The rearrangement links TRBV7-8 to TRBJ2-1, with 10 bases identical to TRBD2. Looked up from germline, CDR1 is SGHVS and CDR2 is FQNEAQ. Trimming cost V 8 bases and J 5 bases; bases outside gene matches: 3. The CDR3 runs to 13 residues. The CDR3 region is CASGTSAHNEQFF. The CDR3 DNA reads TGTGCCAGCGGGACTAGCGCCCACAATGAGCAGTTCTTC. The full variable domain, with the rest looked up from reference TRBV7-8 and TRBJ2-1, is GAGVSQSPRYKVAKRGQDVALRCDPISGHVSLFWYQQALGQGPEFLTYFQNEAQLDKSGLPSDRFFAERPEGSVSTLKIQRTQQEDSAVYLCASGTSAHNEQFFGPGTRLTVL.

The V and J genes are TRBV25-1 and TRBJ2-7, with D tentatively TRBD2 (5 bases). Trimming removed 5 bases from V and 6 bases from J, with 14 bases in between. Looked up from germline, CDR1 is MGHDK and CDR2 is SYGVNS. The CDR3 is 13 amino acids. The CDR3 sequence: CASSQTSRGEQYF. CDR3 DNA sequence: TGTGCCAGCAGTCAAACATCCCGGGGCGAGCAGTACTTC.

Regarding this clone: Other DNA sequences of this sample code for an identical CDR3. The V and J genes are TRBV2 and TRBJ1-5; possibly TRBD1 for D (6 bases). V lost 6 bases and J 5 bases, leaving 11 bases between the germline ends. The V gene's germline CDR1 is SNHLY and CDR2 FYNNEI. This CDR3 spans 13 amino acids. CDR3 bases: TGTGCCAGCAGGGACAGTCTCGATCAGCCCCAGCATTTT. It translates to CASRDSLDQPQHF.

The J gene is TRBJ2-2, the V gene TRBV27, with D uncertain. CDR3 size: 12 residues. Deletions cut 4 bases from V and 7 bases from J, with 7 bases between. The germline V gene encodes CDR1 MNHEY and CDR2 SMNVEV (reference sequence). In nucleotides, the CDR3 is TGTGCCAGCAGTTCCTTTGTCGGGGAGCTGTTTTTT. Its translation: CASSSFVGELFF.

This clone was recorded a few times. This clone may be a read error of a much larger clone one base away. The chain has TRBV7-3 and TRBJ2-7; the D is unclear. This CDR3 spans 11 amino acids. The V gene's germline CDR1 is SGHTA and CDR2 FQGTGA. V was clipped by 2 bases and J by 6 bases, with 5 bases between them. This chain's CDR3 is CASSLVSEQYF. The CDR3 bases are TGTGCCAGCAGCTTAGTCTCCGAGCAGTACTTC.

J is TRBJ1-5 and V is TRBV18; TRBD1 matches at 12 bases. Per the germline V gene, CDR1 is KGHSH and CDR2 is LQKENI. The junction had 9 bases not matched to a gene; V was cut back by 6 bases and J by 3 bases. The CDR3 consists of 17 residues. The CDR3 bases are TGTGCCAGCTCGCGCGGAGGGACAGGGGGCGTCAATCAGCCCCAGCATTTT. It specifies CASSRGGTGGVNQPQHF. Together with reference TRBV18 and TRBJ1-5, the CDR3 gives the full variable domain: NAGVMQNPRHLVRRRGQEARLRCSPMKGHSHVYWYRQLPEEGLKFMVYLQKENIIDESGMPKERFSAEFPKEGPSILRIQQVVRGDSAAYFCASSRGGTGGVNQPQHFGDGTRLSIL.

V and J are TRBV19 and TRBJ2-1; tentatively, D is TRBD2 (6 bases). V lost 5 bases, J lost 9 bases, and 14 bases lay in between. Germline values: CDR1 LNHDA, CDR2 SQIVND (reference sequence). This CDR3 spans 13 amino acids. This CDR3 is CASSLSGVSEQFF. CDR3 bases: TGTGCCAGTAGTCTTTCGGGAGTAAGTGAGCAGTTCTTC.

As for this clone: At one of its ends the junction is not consistent with the germline gene, which may arise from a read error. This sample also contains other DNA sequences that code for the same CDR3. The rearrangement links TRBV10-3 to TRBJ2-1; 9 bases are shared with TRBD2. Germline V gene data show CDR1 as ENHRY and CDR2 as SYGVKD. CDR3 length: 15 residues. CDR3 sequence reads: CAISLAGISYNEQFF. The CDR3 DNA sequence: TGTGCCATCAGTCTAGCGGGAATCTCCTACAATGAGCAATTCTTC.

DNA of the CDR3: TGTGCCAGCAGCACCGGAGAGCTCACAGATACGCAGTATTTT. Its translation is CASSTGELTDTQYF. The J gene is TRBJ2-3, the V gene TRBV5-4; D remains unclear. CDR1 SGHNT and CDR2 YYREEE come from the germline V gene (reference sequence). CDR3 length equals 14 residues. V lost 4 bases to trimming and J lost 2 bases, with 11 bases between them.

V gene TRBV6-5 combines with J gene TRBJ2-7; 10 nucleotides agree with TRBD1. CDR1 and CDR2 from the germline V gene are MNHEY and SVGAGI. The CDR3 length is 15 residues. With V trimmed by 6 bases and J by 3 bases, 8 bases remained unmatched. In nucleotides, the CDR3 is TGTGCCAGCAGGGCCCCGGGACAGGGGATCTACGAGCAGTACTTC. This gives the protein CASRAPGQGIYEQYF.

CDR3 coding DNA: TGTGCTAGTGGTTTGAATTGGGCTGAGACCCAGTACTTC. Its translation: CASGLNWAETQYF. V is TRBV12-5 and J is TRBJ2-5, with D hard to call. Germline V gene sequence: CDR1 LGHNT, CDR2 FRNRAP. The V end lost 2 bases, the J end lost 5 bases, and 9 bases lay between the germline ends. The CDR3 is 13 residues long.

V gene TRBV7-9 combines with J gene TRBJ1-2; 7 nucleotides align to TRBD1. The length of the CDR3 is 14 residues. Germline trimming cut 5 bases from V and 3 bases from J; bases unmatched to any gene: 6. The germline gives CDR1 SEHNR, CDR2 FQNEAQ (reference sequence). CDR3 protein: CASSLGTAHYGYTF. For the CDR3, the DNA is TGTGCCAGCAGCCTCGGGACAGCCCACTATGGCTACACCTTC.

The chain couples TRBV11-2 to TRBJ2-7; D gene unclear. V was cut by 3 bases and J by 1 base, with 7 bases left in between. This CDR3 is built from 13 residues. The germline V gene has CDR1 SGHAT and CDR2 FQNNGV. CDR3 DNA: TGTGCCAGCAGCTTGCAGTCTTCCTACGAGCAGTACTTC. Amino acid sequence: CASSLQSSYEQYF.

The chain uses TRBV6-1 and TRBJ2-1, with a weak D call TRBD2 (6 bases). This CDR3 contains 15 residues. Trimming removed 6 bases from V and 4 bases from J, with 16 bases in between. The germline V gene encodes CDR1 MNHNS and CDR2 SASEGT. The CDR3 is CASSLSGYLYNEQFF. For the CDR3, the DNA is TGTGCCAGCAGCCTTAGCGGTTACCTATACAATGAGCAGTTCTTC.

For this clone: The same CDR3 is also encoded by other DNA sequences in this sample. The chain has TRBV29-1 and TRBJ2-7; TRBD2 aligns across 12 bases. The CDR3 totals 14 residues. V lost 6 bases to trimming and J lost 7 bases; unmatched junction nucleotides: 10. Looked up from germline, CDR1 is SQVTM and CDR2 is ANQGSEA. CDR3 residues: CSVGLAGGPKEQYF. In DNA, the CDR3 is TGCAGCGTGGGGCTAGCGGGAGGGCCAAAGGAGCAGTACTTC.

DNA for the CDR3: TGTGCCAGCAGCTCCGGACAGTATCGGCATACGCAGTATTTT. Translating gives CASSSGQYRHTQYF. The chain employs TRBV7-9 and TRBJ2-3, with D possibly matching TRBD1 (6 bases). The V and J ends lost 4 bases and 7 bases respectively, with 15 bases between them. Germline V gives CDR1 SEHNR, CDR2 FQNEAQ (reference sequence). CDR3 length equals 14 residues.

Details on this clone: Other DNA sequences within the sample encode an identical CDR3. The rearrangement joins TRBV4-1 to TRBJ2-1, with TRBD2 as a possible D gene (6 bases). This CDR3 is built from 16 residues. The germline V gene encodes CDR1 MGHRA and CDR2 YSYEKL. Trimming took off 0 bases at V and 1 base at J, with 10 bases between the two ends. The CDR3 DNA reads as TGCGCCAGCAGCCAAGACAGGGCGGGGTCCTACAATGAGCAGTTCTTC. Amino acid sequence: CASSQDRAGSYNEQFF.

The CDR3 region is CASSFLVTPDWNTEAFF. In nucleotides, the CDR3 is TGTGCCAGCAGCTTTTTGGTGACGCCCGACTGGAACACTGAAGCTTTCTTT. The gene calls are TRBV5-6 and TRBJ1-1; D unresolved. Germline V gives CDR1 SGHDT, CDR2 YYEEEE. The CDR3 runs to 17 residues. The V and J ends lost 2 bases and 1 base respectively, with 18 bases between them.

J is TRBJ2-1 and V is TRBV4-1, with D hard to call. Germline CDR1 is MGHRA and CDR2 is YSYEKL. Trimming left V 1 base short and J 8 bases short, with 12 bases between. This CDR3 has 14 residues. The CDR3 bases are TGCGCCAGCAGCCAAGTCACGGGTGGTGATGAGCAGTTCTTC. Amino acid sequence: CASSQVTGGDEQFF.

The chain carries TRBV5-4 and TRBJ1-2; D perhaps matches TRBD1 (5 bases). The CDR3 runs to 15 residues. The germline gives CDR1 SGHNT, CDR2 YYREEE (reference sequence). V lost 2 bases, J lost 5 bases, and 16 bases lay in between. In DNA, the CDR3 is TGTGCCAGCAGCTTTCGACAGTCCCCTTTTTATGGCTACACCTTC. It yields the protein CASSFRQSPFYGYTF. Combining the CDR3 with reference TRBV5-4 and TRBJ1-2 gives the whole variable domain ETGVTQSPTHLIKTRGQQVTLRCSSQSGHNTVSWYQQALGQGPQFIFQYYREEENGRGNFPPRFSGLQFPNYSSELNVNALELDDSALYLCASSFRQSPFYGYTFGSGTRLTVV.